This T cell receptor beta chain was sequenced for a study of OX40 agonist ivuxolimab in advanced cancers. About the research overall: Allowance was made for prior anti-PD-1, anti-PD-L1 or anti-CTLA-4 therapy, and 40% had some. Study findings and constraints: In a subset of nonresponders, normalized T-cell clonal expansion was also low.

The repertoire was sequenced with immunoSEQ multiplex PCR; TCRdb's copy has only in-frame clones and lacks some. This repertoire shows about 120,000 clones, approximately 92% found once; its top ten account for around 0.15%. Excluded were patients having autoimmune disease history or systemic immunosuppression. Samples were taken at baseline and on day 1 of cycles 4 and 7. As to this clone: Its antigen is as yet unknown.

The CDR3 runs to 12 residues. The germline V gene has CDR1 SGHRS and CDR2 YFSETQ. V was shortened by 3 bases and J by 5 bases, with 8 bases between the two germline ends. The sequencing here drew on CD4+ or CD8+ T cells sorted from blood, taken in a trial of the OX40 agonist ivuxolimab. The TCR sequence derives from an adult with an advanced solid tumor such as melanoma, head and neck, liver or kidney cancer. The J gene is TRBJ2-5, the V gene TRBV5-1; no firm D call. The DNA of the CDR3 is TGCGCCAGCAGCTCCACCTTGGAGACCCAGTACTTC. It encodes CASSSTLETQYF.